What follows are 5 T cell receptor beta chains derived from one specimen sequenced in a study of control samples from healthy donors and cancer patients. The table came from immunoSEQ multiplex PCR; TCRdb's copy has only in-frame clones and leaves some out. The sample includes 150,000 or so clones, just under 95% of them seen just once. The sample taken for sequencing was blood. The receptors stem from a man aged 40-49 years in good health.

This chain uses TRBV7-2 with TRBJ2-3, with D possibly matching TRBD2 (7 bases). Germline CDR1 SGHTA, CDR2 FQGNSA. Between the trimmed V and J ends, which lost 1 base and 5 bases, there was a span of 13 bases. This CDR3 is 15 amino acids long. The CDR3 spells CASSLGGGAVDTQYF. The CDR3 nucleotides are TGTGCCAGCAGCTTAGGTGGGGGGGCTGTAGATACGCAGTATTTT.

This chain joins TRBV29-1 and TRBJ1-1; TRBD1 is a possible D gene (5 bases). V was shortened by 7 bases and J by 3 bases, with 15 bases between the two germline ends. The CDR3 runs 13 residues. Per germline, CDR1 SQVTM and CDR2 ANQGSEA. CDR3 sequence: CSGRARGDTEAFF. The CDR3 DNA sequence: TGCAGCGGCAGGGCGAGGGGTGACACTGAAGCTTTCTTT.

On this clone: Other nucleotide sequences in the sample specify the same CDR3. V usage is TRBV11-2 and J usage is TRBJ1-4; D perhaps matches TRBD1 (5 bases). This CDR3 contains 15 residues. The V gene's germline CDR1 is SGHAT and CDR2 FQNNGV. V lost 1 base and J lost 4, with 10 bases in between. The DNA of the CDR3 is TGTGCCAGCAGCTTAGGGGACCGGGATAATGAAAAACTGTTTTTT. The encoded protein is CASSLGDRDNEKLFF. The variable domain in full, completed from reference TRBV11-2 and TRBJ1-4, reads EAGVAQSPRYKIIEKRQSVAFWCNPISGHATLYWYQQILGQGPKLLIQFQNNGVVDDSQLPKDRFSAERLKGVDSTLKIQPAKLEDSAVYLCASSLGDRDNEKLFFGSGTQLSVL.

This chain joins TRBV29-1 and TRBJ2-7; D unresolved. The CDR3 has 14 residues. V lost 4 bases and J 2 bases, leaving 15 bases between the germline ends. Germline CDR1 and CDR2: SQVTM and ANQGSEA. The CDR3 DNA follows: TGCAGCGTTGTCCCAGGACGGCTTCCCTACGAGCAGTACTTC. Its protein product is CSVVPGRLPYEQYF.

The chain is built from TRBV6-1 and TRBJ2-7; D may be TRBD1 (5 bases). CDR1 and CDR2 from the germline V gene are MNHNS and SASEGT. This CDR3 is built from 16 residues. V gave up 1 base and J gave up 7 bases, with 20 bases separating them. The CDR3 nucleotides read TGTGCCAGCAGTGAAGTATCCTCCAGCCAGGGATGGGAGCAGTACTTC. Its protein is CASSEVSSSQGWEQYF.